Reported below is one T cell receptor beta chain. This CDR3 has 15 residues. CDR1 ENHRY and CDR2 SYGVKD come from the germline V gene. The V gene end was trimmed by 6 bases and the J gene end by 4 bases; junction bases not matched to a gene: 11. The data were taken from a study of T-cell memory formation after mild COVID-19. TCRdb re-called the 5' RACE reads through MiXCR, storing one row per CDR3 protein. Of approximately 250,000 distinct CDR3 sequences listed, roughly 15% are singletons. The rearrangement joins TRBV10-3 to TRBJ2-5, with TRBD2 matching over 7 bases. The material sequenced was PBMCs or a T cell subset sorted from them (not recorded which). The clonotype originates from an adult woman who had mild COVID-19 (a few samples of this study predate the infection). Cell type and time point are not known. The DNA of the CDR3 is TGTGCCATCAGCCCAGGACTGGGCGGGGGAGAGACCCAGTACTTC. Its protein product is CAISPGLGGGETQYF.